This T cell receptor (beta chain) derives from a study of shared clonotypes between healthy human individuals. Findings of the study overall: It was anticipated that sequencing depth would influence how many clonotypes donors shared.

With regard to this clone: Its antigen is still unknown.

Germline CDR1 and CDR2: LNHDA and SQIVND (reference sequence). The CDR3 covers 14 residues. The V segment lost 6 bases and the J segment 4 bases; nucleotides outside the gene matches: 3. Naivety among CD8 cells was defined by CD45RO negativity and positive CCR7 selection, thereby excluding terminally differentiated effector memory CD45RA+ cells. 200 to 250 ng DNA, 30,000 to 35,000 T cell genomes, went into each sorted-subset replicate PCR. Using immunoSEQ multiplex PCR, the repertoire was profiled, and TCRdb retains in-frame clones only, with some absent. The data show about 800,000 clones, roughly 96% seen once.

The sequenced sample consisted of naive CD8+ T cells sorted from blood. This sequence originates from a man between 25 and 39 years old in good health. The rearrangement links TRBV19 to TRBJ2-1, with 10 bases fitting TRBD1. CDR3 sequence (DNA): TGTGCCAGTAGGGGACAGGGGACTTACAATGAGCAGTTCTTC. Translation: CASRGQGTYNEQFF.